This TCR beta chain was documented in a study of blood T cell repertoires in COVID-19. Looked up from germline, CDR1 is MNHEY and CDR2 is SVGEGT. The CDR3 totals 13 residues. Trimming pared 5 bases from V and 3 bases from J, leaving 11 bases between. As originally analysed: Using reference gene primer amplification, nucleated cell counts were estimated. Here immunoSEQ multiplex PCR was the method, and the copy in TCRdb shows in-frame clones only, minus some. That table is the source of V, J and clone size, and D and trimming were worked out from the DNA. Of about 220,000 clones listed, 80% to 90% are singletons.

This clonotype originated in a man aged 45-65 years with active or convalescent COVID-19. The rearrangement uses TRBV6-2 or TRBV6-3 and TRBJ2-7; D gene ambiguous. The sequenced sample was peripheral blood. The CDR3 is CASSRGQSYEQYF. The CDR3 bases are TGTGCCAGCAGTCGTGGGCAAAGCTACGAGCAGTACTTC.